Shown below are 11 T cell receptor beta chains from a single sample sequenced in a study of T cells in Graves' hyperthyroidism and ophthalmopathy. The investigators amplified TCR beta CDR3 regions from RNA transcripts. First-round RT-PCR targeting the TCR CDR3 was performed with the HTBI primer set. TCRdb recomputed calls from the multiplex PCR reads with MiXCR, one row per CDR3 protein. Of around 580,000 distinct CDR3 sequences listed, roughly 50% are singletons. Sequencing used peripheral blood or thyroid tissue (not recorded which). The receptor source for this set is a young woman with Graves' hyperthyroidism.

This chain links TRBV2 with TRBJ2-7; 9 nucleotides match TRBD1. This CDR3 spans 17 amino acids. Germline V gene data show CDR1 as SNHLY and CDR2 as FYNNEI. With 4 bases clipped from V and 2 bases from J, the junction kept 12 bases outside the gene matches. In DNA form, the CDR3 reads TGTGCCAGCAGTGCTAATCACCCGGGACAGGGACCCTACGAGCAGTACTTC. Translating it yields CASSANHPGQGPYEQYF.

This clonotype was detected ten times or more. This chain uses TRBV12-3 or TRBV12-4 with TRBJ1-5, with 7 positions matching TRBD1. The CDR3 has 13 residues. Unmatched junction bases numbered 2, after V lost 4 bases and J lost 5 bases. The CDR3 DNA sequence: TGTGCCAGCAGTTCGGACAGGTATCAGCCCCAGCATTTT. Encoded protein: CASSSDRYQPQHF.

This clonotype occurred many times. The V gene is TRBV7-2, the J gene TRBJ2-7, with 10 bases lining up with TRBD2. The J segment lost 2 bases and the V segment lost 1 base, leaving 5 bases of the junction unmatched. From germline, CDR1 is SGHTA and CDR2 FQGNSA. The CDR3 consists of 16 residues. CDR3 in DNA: TGTGCCAGCAGCTTAGTGTCTAGCGGGAGCCCCTACGAGCAGTACTTC. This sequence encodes CASSLVSSGSPYEQYF.

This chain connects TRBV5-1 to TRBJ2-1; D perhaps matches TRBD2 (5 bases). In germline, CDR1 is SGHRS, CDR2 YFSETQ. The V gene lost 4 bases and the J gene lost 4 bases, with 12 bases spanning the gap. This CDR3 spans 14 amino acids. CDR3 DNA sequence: TGCGCCAGCAGCCCCGTTGGAGGATACAATGAGCAGTTCTTC. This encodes CASSPVGGYNEQFF.

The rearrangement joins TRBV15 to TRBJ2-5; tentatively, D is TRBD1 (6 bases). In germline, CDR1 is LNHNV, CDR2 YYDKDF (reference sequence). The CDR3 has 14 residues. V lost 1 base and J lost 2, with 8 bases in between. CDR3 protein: CATSRGTVQETQYF. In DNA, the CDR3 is TGTGCCACCAGCAGAGGGACAGTACAAGAGACCCAGTACTTC.

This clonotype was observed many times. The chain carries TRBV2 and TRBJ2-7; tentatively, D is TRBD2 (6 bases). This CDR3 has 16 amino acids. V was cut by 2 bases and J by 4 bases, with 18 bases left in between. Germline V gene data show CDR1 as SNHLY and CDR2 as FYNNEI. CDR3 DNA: TGTGCCAGCAGTGAAAGGGAAGGGAGGACCGGGTACGAGCAGTACTTC. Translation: CASSEREGRTGYEQYF.

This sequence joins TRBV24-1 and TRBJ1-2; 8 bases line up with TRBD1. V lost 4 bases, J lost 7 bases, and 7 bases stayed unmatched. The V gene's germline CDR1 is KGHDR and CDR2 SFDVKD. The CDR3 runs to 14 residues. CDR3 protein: CATSDGTGSLGYTF. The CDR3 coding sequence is TGTGCCACCAGTGACGGGACAGGAAGTCTTGGCTACACCTTC.

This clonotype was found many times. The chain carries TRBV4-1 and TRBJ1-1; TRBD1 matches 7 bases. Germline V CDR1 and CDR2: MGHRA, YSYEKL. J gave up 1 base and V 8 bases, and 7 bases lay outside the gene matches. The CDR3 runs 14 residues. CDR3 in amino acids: CASSQTGKNTEAFF. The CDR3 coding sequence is TGCGCCAGCTCCCAGACAGGGAAGAACACTGAAGCTTTCTTT.

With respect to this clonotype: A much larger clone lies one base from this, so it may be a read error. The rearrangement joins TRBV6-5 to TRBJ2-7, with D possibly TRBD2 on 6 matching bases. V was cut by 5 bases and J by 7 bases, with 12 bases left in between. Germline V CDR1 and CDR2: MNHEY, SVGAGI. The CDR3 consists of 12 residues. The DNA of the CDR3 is TGTGCCAGCAGTCACGTGGGGGGAGAGCAGTACTTC. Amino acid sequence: CASSHVGGEQYF.

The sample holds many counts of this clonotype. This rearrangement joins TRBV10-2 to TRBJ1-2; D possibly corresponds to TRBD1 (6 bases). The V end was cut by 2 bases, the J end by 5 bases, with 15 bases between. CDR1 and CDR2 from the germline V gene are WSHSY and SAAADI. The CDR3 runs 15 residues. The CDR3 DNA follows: TGCGCCAGCAGTGAGACCGACAGGCCCTCTTATGGCTACACCTTC. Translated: CASSETDRPSYGYTF.

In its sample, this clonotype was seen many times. In DNA, the CDR3 is TGTGCCAGTAGTAAAAGGATCCAAGAGACCCAGTACTTC. Translated, it gives CASSKRIQETQYF. The rearrangement joins TRBV19 to TRBJ2-5; no firm D call. Trimming removed 4 bases at V and 1 base at J, with 7 bases between. The CDR3 has 13 amino acids. Germline V lookup: CDR1 LNHDA, CDR2 SQIVND (reference sequence).